This TCR beta chain comes out of a study of shared clonotypes between healthy human individuals. With V trimmed by 4 bases and J by 4 bases, 6 bases remained unmatched. Per the germline V gene, CDR1 is SGHRS and CDR2 is YFSETQ. The CDR3 extends over 15 amino acids. Deep level was the assay's run setting. The assay was immunoSEQ multiplex PCR, and TCRdb's table has in-frame clones only and misses some. This sample has some 360,000 clones, with less than 85% found just once. Overall study findings and caveats: Among donors, the sharing of clonotypes was expected to be influenced by sequencing depth.

In the case of this clone: What it binds is unknown.

This chain connects TRBV5-1 to TRBJ1-4, with 8 nucleotides matching TRBD1. This TCR came from a man under 40 in good health. The sequencing sample was made of memory CD4+ T cells sorted from blood. Stated subset: CD45RA-negative fraction. The CDR3 bases are TGCGCCAGCAGCGAGTTGACAGGGGATAATGAAAAACTGTTTTTT. Its protein product is CASSELTGDNEKLFF.